The 26 T cell receptor beta chains given below trace back to one sample, sequenced in a study of blood T cells in healthy people across ages. A second PCR, run for about 7 to 11 cycles, used a sample-barcoded 5' primer plus a J-beta primer mix. TCRdb re-derived calls from the 5' RACE reads in MiXCR, one entry per CDR3 protein. Among fewer than 1,200,000 distinct CDR3 sequences listed, approximately 25% were seen once. The sample was also reused in another study, on T cells of mothers and their children.

Material: blood. The receptors here all came from a girl aged 2 to 10 in good health.

The rearrangement links TRBV9 to TRBJ2-1; the match to TRBD1 covers 8 bases. The germline V gene encodes CDR1 SGDLS and CDR2 YYNGEE. The CDR3 contains 14 residues. V was pared by 7 bases and J by 7 bases, with 10 bases of the junction left unmatched. Written as DNA, the CDR3 is TGTGCCAGCCGGCAGGGGACAGGTTCTAATGAGCAGTTCTTC. It codes for CASRQGTGSNEQFF.

In this sample, this clonotype turned up a few times. This chain connects TRBV9 to TRBJ2-7; 7 nucleotides align to TRBD1. The length of the CDR3 is 14 residues. J lost 1 base, V lost 2 bases, and 3 bases had no gene match. CDR1 and CDR2 from the germline V gene are SGDLS and YYNGEE. The CDR3 nucleotides are TGTGCCAGCAGCGTTCTGGACAGGTCCTACGAGCAGTACTTC. This gives the protein CASSVLDRSYEQYF.

CDR3 in DNA: TGCAGCGTTGTGCGAGGGGGACCCTACGAGCAGTACTTC. It yields the protein CSVVRGGPYEQYF. J is TRBJ2-7 and V is TRBV29-1, with a tentative D call TRBD1 (6 bases). CDR3 size: 13 residues. CDR1 and CDR2 (germline): SQVTM, ANQGSEA. Trimming took off 4 bases at V and 2 bases at J, with 12 bases between the two ends.

A remark on this clonotype: Just one base apart from a much larger clone, this may be a read error. This chain uses TRBV20-1 with TRBJ2-2; 7 bases are a match to TRBD2. Germline CDR1 is DFQATT and CDR2 is SNEGSKA (reference sequence). There are 16 residues in the CDR3. The DNA of the CDR3 is TGCAGTGCTAGAGATAGGCAAGCGGGGCTCACCGGGAAGCTGTTTTTT. Translated: CSARDRQAGLTGKLFF.

This clonotype was counted only a few times. The rearrangement uses TRBV12-3 or TRBV12-4 and TRBJ1-5; tentative D call: TRBD1 (6 bases). Trimming left V 5 bases short and J 3 bases short, with 20 bases between. The CDR3 is made up of 17 amino acids. CDR3 protein: CASSKPPGGQNNQPQHF. The CDR3 coding sequence is TGTGCCAGCAGTAAACCCCCCGGGGGGCAGAACAATCAGCCCCAGCATTTT.

This rearrangement joins TRBV4-1 to TRBJ2-1; no clear D. CDR3 length equals 16 residues. V lost 0 bases, J lost 0 bases, and 9 bases lay in between. In germline, CDR1 is MGHRA, CDR2 YSYEKL. CDR3 sequence: CASSQEEMVSYNEQFF. The DNA of the CDR3 is TGCGCCAGCAGCCAAGAGGAGATGGTCTCCTACAATGAGCAGTTCTTC.

The J gene is TRBJ1-1, the V gene TRBV28; D remains unclear. The V gene's germline CDR1 is MDHEN and CDR2 SYDVKM. The ends were cut back, 3 bases at V and 2 bases at J, with 16 bases in the middle. The CDR3 runs 16 residues. The chain's CDR3 is CASSFTTGRVNTEAFF. The CDR3 DNA reads as TGTGCCAGCAGTTTCACCACCGGGAGGGTCAACACTGAAGCTTTCTTT.

This clonotype came up many times. The chain is built from TRBV6-4 and TRBJ1-2; unclear D gene. Trimming stripped 0 bases from V and 0 bases from J, with 2 bases between. The germline CDR1 and CDR2 sequences are MRHNA and SNTAGT. CDR3 size: 13 residues. The CDR3 nucleotides are TGTGCCAGCAGTGACTCGACTAACTATGGCTACACCTTC. Protein sequence: CASSDSTNYGYTF.

This clonotype was recorded a few times. The J gene is TRBJ2-6, the V gene TRBV14; D gene ambiguous. The V end lost 1 base, the J end lost 0 bases, and 10 bases lay between the germline ends. Germline loops: CDR1 SGHDN, CDR2 FVKESK. The CDR3 sequence is 17 residues long. The CDR3 DNA reads TGTGCCAGCAGCCAAGTTGAGGTCCCCTCTGGGGCCAACGTCCTGACTTTC. Translation gives CASSQVEVPSGANVLTF.

The chain is built from TRBV3-1 and TRBJ2-5, with 10 positions matching TRBD1. Per the germline V gene, CDR1 is LGHDT and CDR2 is YNNKEL (reference sequence). The junction had 11 bases not matched to a gene; V was cut back by 4 bases and J by 6 bases. CDR3 length: 16 residues. The CDR3 loop is CASSPQTGGASQTQYF. The CDR3 DNA reads TGTGCCAGCAGCCCCCAGACAGGGGGCGCGTCTCAGACCCAGTACTTC.

This clonotype was counted between two and nine times. The V gene is TRBV12-5, the J gene TRBJ2-7; 9 bases match TRBD2. The V gene's germline CDR1 is LGHNT and CDR2 FRNRAP. V was clipped by 6 bases and J by 2 bases; unmatched bases: 20. The CDR3 is 19 residues long. CDR3 in DNA: TGTGCTAGTGGCGCCCCGACTAGCGGAGACATGACTTATACCTACGAGCAGTACTTC. Translated: CASGAPTSGDMTYTYEQYF.

This clonotype was detected only a few times. The chain uses TRBV6-2 or TRBV6-3 and TRBJ2-1; 9 bases are shared with TRBD1. The J call could be wrong; TRBJ2-7 is a better fit for the DNA end. Germline-derived CDR1 and CDR2 are MNHEY and SVGEGT. This CDR3 region has 17 residues. CDR3 protein: CASSLARPGTGTYEQYF. Here the CDR3 DNA reads TGTGCCAGCAGCTTAGCCAGACCCGGGACAGGGACATACGAGCAGTACTTC.

This chain links TRBV20-1 with TRBJ1-2, with D perhaps matching TRBD1 (5 bases). Trimming pared 5 bases from V and 0 bases from J, leaving 13 bases between. The CDR3 totals 14 residues. The V gene's germline CDR1 is DFQATT and CDR2 SNEGSKA (reference sequence). CDR3 DNA sequence: TGCAGTGCTTCTAGACAGAACCCTAACTATGGCTACACCTTC. It specifies CSASRQNPNYGYTF.

This clonotype came up a few times. The chain carries TRBV5-5 and TRBJ1-5; D uncertain. The CDR3 is 10 residues long. From germline, CDR1 is SGHKS and CDR2 YYEKEE (reference sequence). V was clipped by 3 bases and J by 7 bases, with 2 bases between them. Written as DNA, the CDR3 is TGTGCCAGCAGCTCACAGCCCCAGCATTTT. This codes for CASSSQPQHF.

This clonotype was counted between two and nine times. This rearrangement joins TRBV7-8 to TRBJ2-7, with TRBD1 matching 11 bases. The CDR3 sequence is 14 residues long. CDR1 is SGHVS and CDR2 is FQNEAQ in the germline V gene. V was clipped by 2 bases and J by 5 bases; unmatched bases: 2. CDR3 DNA sequence: TGTGCCAGCAGCTTACGGGACAGGGGGAACGAGCAGTACTTC. It codes for CASSLRDRGNEQYF. Supplemented by reference TRBV7-8 and TRBJ2-7, the full variable domain reads GAGVSQSPRYKVAKRGQDVALRCDPISGHVSLFWYQQALGQGPEFLTYFQNEAQLDKSGLPSDRFFAERPEGSVSTLKIQRTQQEDSAVYLCASSLRDRGNEQYFGPGTRLTVT.

The gene calls are TRBV20-1 and TRBJ2-3; 8 nucleotides line up with TRBD1. The trim removed 5 bases at V and 6 bases at J, leaving 13 bases unmatched. The CDR3 spans 15 residues. The germline CDR1 and CDR2 sequences are DFQATT and SNEGSKA (reference sequence). CDR3 in DNA: TGCAGTGCTTCCCTCCGGACAGGGCCGAAGGATACGCAGTATTTT. It translates to CSASLRTGPKDTQYF.

This clonotype has a handful of counts. The chain couples TRBV12-3 or TRBV12-4 to TRBJ2-1; a possible D gene is TRBD2 (6 bases). This CDR3 comprises 15 residues. Trimming stripped 2 bases from V and 3 bases from J, with 11 bases between. The CDR3 reads CASSLWTINYNEQFF. The CDR3 bases are TGTGCCAGCAGTTTATGGACTATTAACTACAATGAGCAGTTCTTC.

In its sample, this clonotype was seen a few times. This rearrangement joins TRBV7-2 to TRBJ1-6; 8 bases align to TRBD1. V was clipped by 2 bases and J by 10 bases; unmatched bases: 4. CDR3 length: 14 residues. Germline-derived CDR1 and CDR2 are SGHTA and FQGNSA. The CDR3 reads CASSLMTGESPLHF. The CDR3, as DNA: TGTGCCAGCAGCTTAATGACAGGGGAATCACCCCTCCACTTT.

V gene TRBV12-3 or TRBV12-4 combines with J gene TRBJ1-2; D may be TRBD1 (6 bases). This CDR3 is built from 12 residues. Trimming stripped 5 bases from V and 8 bases from J, with 12 bases between. The CDR3 spells CASSPEGGGYTF. CDR3 sequence (DNA): TGTGCCAGCAGTCCCGAGGGGGGCGGCTACACCTTC.

The chain employs TRBV5-1 and TRBJ2-1; D might be TRBD1 or TRBD2, each matching 5 bases. Between the trimmed V and J ends, which lost 8 bases and 6 bases, there was a span of 21 bases. The V gene's germline CDR1 is SGHRS and CDR2 YFSETQ. The CDR3 is 15 residues long. The CDR3 is CASQGPLTGSNEQFF. The CDR3 DNA follows: TGCGCCAGTCAGGGTCCCCTAACGGGGTCCAATGAGCAGTTCTTC. Filled out from reference TRBV5-1 and TRBJ2-1, the complete variable domain reads KAGVTQTPRYLIKTRGQQVTLSCSPISGHRSVSWYQQTPGQGLQFLFEYFSETQRNKGNFPGRFSGRQFSNSRSEMNVSTLELGDSALYLCASQGPLTGSNEQFFGPGTRLTVL.

This rearrangement joins TRBV5-1 to TRBJ2-5; no clear D. V was trimmed by 1 base and J by 1 base, leaving 17 bases between them. The CDR3 runs to 17 residues. Germline CDR1 reads SGHRS; CDR2 reads YFSETQ. CDR3 nucleotides: TGCGCCAGCAGCTTGCTGGCGGCACCAACTCCCCAAGAGACCCAGTACTTC. Translating it yields CASSLLAAPTPQETQYF.

This clonotype occurred a few times. The chain employs TRBV29-1 and TRBJ1-2; 9 nucleotides agree with TRBD1. The CDR3 consists of 13 residues. Trimming removed 4 bases from V and 2 bases from J; junction bases left unmatched: 2. Germline CDR1 and CDR2: SQVTM and ANQGSEA. CDR3: CSVVTGGNYGYTF. The CDR3 DNA sequence: TGCAGCGTTGTGACAGGGGGAAACTATGGCTACACCTTC. The variable domain in full, completed from reference TRBV29-1 and TRBJ1-2, reads SAVISQKPSRDICQRGTSLTIQCQVDSQVTMMFWYRQQPGQSLTLIATANQGSEATYESGFVIDKFPISRPNLTFSTLTVSNMSPEDSSIYLCSVVTGGNYGYTFGSGTRLTVV.

This clonotype was found a few times. The chain has TRBV11-2 and TRBJ2-5; D is possibly TRBD1 (6 bases). There are 15 residues in the CDR3. The V gene's germline CDR1 is SGHAT and CDR2 FQNNGV. V lost 1 base and J lost 5, with 14 bases in between. The CDR3, as DNA: TGTGCCAGCAGCTTAGCTCCAGGGGAAGGGGAGACCCAGTACTTC. This gives the protein CASSLAPGEGETQYF.

The chain recombines TRBV29-1 with TRBJ2-3, with D perhaps matching TRBD1 (6 bases). The CDR3 extends over 13 amino acids. The germline gives CDR1 SQVTM, CDR2 ANQGSEA. V lost 8 bases and J lost 9, with 21 bases in between. CDR3 protein: CSPVPGQGTTQYF. CDR3 DNA: TGCAGCCCCGTCCCAGGGCAGGGGACCACGCAGTATTTT.

The chain has TRBV7-9 and TRBJ2-5, with 7 bases matching TRBD1. Trimming removed 8 bases from V and 5 bases from J; junction bases left unmatched: 8. The CDR3 consists of 13 residues. Germline V CDR1 and CDR2: SEHNR, FQNEAQ (reference sequence). CDR3 sequence (DNA): TGTGCCAGCCGGGACAGCCGTGAGGAGACCCAGTACTTC. Its translation: CASRDSREETQYF.

This chain connects TRBV5-1 to TRBJ1-2, with 8 bases lining up with TRBD1. Germline-derived CDR1 and CDR2 are SGHRS and YFSETQ. Trimming removed 4 bases from V and 6 bases from J; junction bases left unmatched: 5. This CDR3 comprises 13 residues. The DNA for the CDR3 is TGCGCCAGCAGCATCTTACAGGGGGATGGCTACACCTTC. It yields the protein CASSILQGDGYTF.